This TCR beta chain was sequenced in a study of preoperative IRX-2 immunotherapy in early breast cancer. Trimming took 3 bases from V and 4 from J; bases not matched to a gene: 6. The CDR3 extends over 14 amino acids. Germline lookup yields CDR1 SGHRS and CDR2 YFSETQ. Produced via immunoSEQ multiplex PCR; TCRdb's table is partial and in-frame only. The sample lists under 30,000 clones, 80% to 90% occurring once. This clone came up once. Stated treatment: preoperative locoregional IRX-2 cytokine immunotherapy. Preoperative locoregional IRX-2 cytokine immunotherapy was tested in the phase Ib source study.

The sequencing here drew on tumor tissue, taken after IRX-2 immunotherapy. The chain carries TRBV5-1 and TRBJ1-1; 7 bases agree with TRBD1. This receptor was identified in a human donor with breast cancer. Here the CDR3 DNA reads TGCGCCAGCAGCTGGCGACAGGGTGGCACTGAAGCTTTCTTT. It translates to CASSWRQGGTEAFF.